This is a list of T cell receptor beta chains from one sample in a study of blood T cell repertoires in COVID-19. Only in-frame clones appear in the TCRdb table, and some are missing; sequencing was by immunoSEQ multiplex PCR. This sample has over 95,000 clones, with around 89% found just once. The sequenced material came from peripheral blood. These receptors were taken from a woman aged 45 to 65 with acute or convalescent COVID-19. Both conserved end residues are part of each CDR3. D genes are given only for firm matches. A row's size may be missing; if present it is once, few, many or a size class.

d_call clone_size j_call v_call cdr3_nt cdr3_aa
NA NA TRBJ1-6 TRBV30 TGTGCCTGGAGTTTGGGGGGGAACTCACCCCTCCACTTT CAWSLGGNSPLHF
NA NA TRBJ2-7 TRBV7-8 TGTGCCAGCAGCTTAGCCCAGACGACAGCAAGGGAGCAGTACTTC CASSLAQTTAREQYF
TRBD2 NA TRBJ2-2 TRBV28 TGTGCCAGCAGTTTAATAACGGGAGGTCAGGGGGAGCTGTTTTTT CASSLITGGQGELFF
NA NA TRBJ2-1 TRBV12-3/TRBV12-4 TGTGCCAGCCGGTTTAGCTCCTACAATGAGCAGTTCTTC CASRFSSYNEQFF
TRBD2 once TRBJ2-1 TRBV5-4 TGTGCCAGCAGCTGGGGGACTAGCGGGAGGGCTGAGCAGTTCTTC CASSWGTSGRAEQFF
NA NA TRBJ1-6 TRBV14 TGTGCCAGCAGCCATATCACCGGTTATAATTCACCCCTCCACTTT CASSHITGYNSPLHF
NA NA TRBJ1-2 TRBV3-1/TRBV3-2 TGTGCCAGCAGCCAAGAAAACGGTGGCTACACCTTC CASSQENGGYTF
NA NA TRBJ1-3 TRBV5-1 TGCGCCAGCAGTGGGCGACAGGTCCCCCGGAACACCATATATTTT CASSGRQVPRNTIYF
NA NA TRBJ1-3 TRBV12-3/TRBV12-4 TGTGCCTTGCGTTCTGGAAACACCATATATTTT CALRSGNTIYF
NA NA TRBJ2-1 TRBV28 TGTGCCAGCAGTTTATTCCTAAACAATGAGCAGTTCTTC CASSLFLNNEQFF
TRBD2 NA TRBJ2-1 TRBV27 TGTGCCAGCAGTACCAACCCTAGCGGGAGTCTAATTGAGCAGTTCTTC CASSTNPSGSLIEQFF
NA NA TRBJ2-1 TRBV9 TGTGCCAGCAGCGCTAGAAATGAGCAGTTCTTC CASSARNEQFF
TRBD1 NA TRBJ2-1 TRBV24-1 TGTGCCACCAGTGACCCTGGGGGGACAGGGATCAACAATGAGCAGTTCTTC CATSDPGGTGINNEQFF
TRBD1 NA TRBJ1-2 TRBV19 TGTGCCAGTAGTAACCGGGACAGGCGTGGCTACACCTTC CASSNRDRRGYTF
TRBD2 NA TRBJ2-3 TRBV3-1/TRBV3-2 TGTGCCAGCAGCCACACCCAAAGGGCTAGCGGTCTAATGGGCACAGATACGCAGTATTTT CASSHTQRASGLMGTDTQYF
NA NA TRBJ2-7 TRBV15 TGTGCCACCAGCAGAGATCAGGGCGGAATGGCCGAGCAGTACTTC CATSRDQGGMAEQYF
TRBD2 NA TRBJ2-2 TRBV7-9 TGTGCCAGCAGCCCAACCGGGACTAGGCACACCGGGGAGCTGTTTTTT CASSPTGTRHTGELFF
NA NA TRBJ2-3 TRBV14 TGTGCCAGCAACAAACTAGGCACAGATACGCAGTATTTT CASNKLGTDTQYF
NA NA TRBJ2-1 TRBV20-1 TGCAGTGCTAGTCCGACTAGCTCCTACAATGAGCAGTTCTTC CSASPTSSYNEQFF
NA NA TRBJ1-1 TRBV7-2 TGTGCCAGCAGCATAAATCCGGGACACAATAGTATGGCTTTCTTT CASSINPGHNSMAFF
TRBD1 NA TRBJ1-2 TRBV5-8 TGTGCCAGCAGCTTAAGGGGGCGAGGCTACACCTTC CASSLRGRGYTF
NA NA TRBJ1-5 TRBV19 TGTGCCAGTAGTATTTATAGCAGCGGCAATCAGCCCCAGCATTTT CASSIYSSGNQPQHF